A selection of T cell receptor beta chains follows, all from one sample in a study of vaccination and CD4 T cells after COVID-19. TCRdb re-analysed the PCR reads in MiXCR, keeping a single row per CDR3 protein. The table records 20,000 to 30,000 distinct CDR3 sequences, less than 80% of them present only once. Their antigens are not known. What was sequenced was CD4+ T cells from blood, cultured in vitro. Receptors were obtained from a human donor who had recovered from COVID-19. The CDR3 runs from the conserved cysteine through the conserved F or W. The order of the fields is clone size, CDR3 length, D gene, J gene, V gene, CDR3 protein, CDR3 DNA. The D gene is left open where the match is weak. Size values are once, few and many counts, or a class for expanded clones, and some rows have none.

clone size: -
CDR3 length: 14
D gene: -
J gene: TRBJ2-7
V gene: TRBV2
CDR3 protein: CASKVRRLVDEQYF
CDR3 DNA: TGTGCCAGCAAAGTAAGGCGGCTAGTAGACGAGCAGTACTTC

clone size: -
CDR3 length: 14
D gene: TRBD1
J gene: TRBJ1-1
V gene: TRBV10-3
CDR3 protein: CAIRGQVGNTEAFF
CDR3 DNA: TGTGCCATCAGGGGACAGGTGGGGAACACTGAAGCTTTCTTT

clone size: -
CDR3 length: 12
D gene: -
J gene: TRBJ2-1
V gene: TRBV5-1
CDR3 protein: CASSANYNEQFF
CDR3 DNA: TGCGCCAGCAGTGCGAACTACAATGAGCAGTTCTTC

clone size: -
CDR3 length: 14
D gene: -
J gene: TRBJ1-2
V gene: TRBV7-2
CDR3 protein: CASSLDTVFYGYTF
CDR3 DNA: TGTGCCAGCAGCTTAGATACAGTTTTCTATGGCTACACCTTC

clone size: few
CDR3 length: 15
D gene: -
J gene: TRBJ1-2
V gene: TRBV20-1
CDR3 protein: CSASPQPIANYGYTF
CDR3 DNA: TGCAGTGCTAGTCCTCAGCCTATAGCTAACTATGGCTACACCTTC

clone size: -
CDR3 length: 14
D gene: -
J gene: TRBJ1-2
V gene: TRBV20-1
CDR3 protein: CSATQGSLNYGYTF
CDR3 DNA: TGCAGTGCTACACAGGGATCCCTTAACTATGGCTACACCTTC

clone size: -
CDR3 length: 15
D gene: TRBD2
J gene: TRBJ2-2
V gene: TRBV7-2
CDR3 protein: CASTQRLAETGELFF
CDR3 DNA: TGTGCCAGCACCCAACGACTAGCAGAGACCGGGGAGCTGTTTTTT

clone size: -
CDR3 length: 13
D gene: -
J gene: TRBJ2-7
V gene: TRBV11-2
CDR3 protein: CASSLGQLYEQYF
CDR3 DNA: TGTGCCAGCAGCTTAGGACAGCTCTACGAGCAGTACTTC

clone size: -
CDR3 length: 16
D gene: -
J gene: TRBJ1-6
V gene: TRBV7-2
CDR3 protein: CASSFNSGYQDSPLHF
CDR3 DNA: TGTGCCAGCAGCTTCAACTCGGGGTATCAGGATTCACCCCTCCACTTT

clone size: -
CDR3 length: 14
D gene: TRBD2
J gene: TRBJ2-7
V gene: TRBV12-3/TRBV12-4
CDR3 protein: CASSKAGGSYEQYF
CDR3 DNA: TGTGCCAGCAGCAAAGCGGGAGGATCCTACGAGCAGTACTTC

clone size: -
CDR3 length: 16
D gene: -
J gene: TRBJ2-6
V gene: TRBV6-5
CDR3 protein: CASSYFGGTGANVLTF
CDR3 DNA: TGTGCCAGCAGTTACTTCGGGGGCACGGGGGCCAACGTCCTGACTTTC

clone size: -
CDR3 length: 15
D gene: -
J gene: TRBJ2-2
V gene: TRBV12-3/TRBV12-4
CDR3 protein: CASSRRGTNTGELFF
CDR3 DNA: TGTGCCAGCAGCCGTCGGGGGACGAACACCGGGGAGCTGTTTTTT

clone size: few
CDR3 length: 15
D gene: TRBD2
J gene: TRBJ2-1
V gene: TRBV24-1
CDR3 protein: CATSAGTSGTNEQFF
CDR3 DNA: TGTGCCACCAGTGCCGGGACTAGCGGGACGAATGAGCAGTTCTTC

clone size: -
CDR3 length: 11
D gene: -
J gene: TRBJ2-7
V gene: TRBV18
CDR3 protein: CASSLQTEQYF
CDR3 DNA: TGTGCCAGCTCACTTCAGACCGAGCAGTACTTC

clone size: once
CDR3 length: 14
D gene: TRBD1
J gene: TRBJ2-3
V gene: TRBV30
CDR3 protein: CAWTRTGLGDTQYF
CDR3 DNA: TGTGCCTGGACTAGGACAGGGCTGGGAGATACGCAGTATTTT

clone size: -
CDR3 length: 16
D gene: TRBD1
J gene: TRBJ1-2
V gene: TRBV20-1
CDR3 protein: CSASNFVTGGRTGYTF
CDR3 DNA: TGCAGTGCTAGTAATTTTGTCACAGGGGGCAGAACTGGCTACACCTTC

clone size: -
CDR3 length: 12
D gene: -
J gene: TRBJ1-5
V gene: TRBV20-1
CDR3 protein: CSARYGNQPQHF
CDR3 DNA: TGCAGTGCTAGATACGGCAATCAGCCCCAGCATTTT

clone size: once
CDR3 length: 14
D gene: -
J gene: TRBJ2-7
V gene: TRBV2
CDR3 protein: CASSRMEVKYEQYF
CDR3 DNA: TGTGCCAGCAGTCGGATGGAGGTTAAGTACGAGCAGTACTTC

clone size: -
CDR3 length: 14
D gene: -
J gene: TRBJ2-5
V gene: TRBV20-1
CDR3 protein: CSARGASYWETQYF
CDR3 DNA: TGCAGTGCTAGGGGGGCTAGCTACTGGGAGACCCAGTACTTC

clone size: few
CDR3 length: 16
D gene: TRBD2
J gene: TRBJ2-5
V gene: TRBV19
CDR3 protein: CASSTILAGGPETQYF
CDR3 DNA: TGTGCCAGTAGTACGATTTTAGCGGGAGGGCCGGAGACCCAGTACTTC

clone size: -
CDR3 length: 13
D gene: -
J gene: TRBJ1-2
V gene: TRBV19
CDR3 protein: CASSIKGGYGYTF
CDR3 DNA: TGTGCCAGTAGTATAAAGGGGGGCTATGGCTACACCTTC

clone size: -
CDR3 length: 14
D gene: -
J gene: TRBJ1-6
V gene: TRBV7-8
CDR3 protein: CASSLAGRDSPLHF
CDR3 DNA: TGTGCCAGCAGCTTAGCGGGAAGGGATTCACCCCTCCACTTT

clone size: once
CDR3 length: 12
D gene: TRBD1
J gene: TRBJ1-2
V gene: TRBV28
CDR3 protein: CASSPDRGGYTF
CDR3 DNA: TGTGCCAGCAGCCCGGACAGGGGAGGCTACACCTTC

clone size: -
CDR3 length: 13
D gene: -
J gene: TRBJ2-7
V gene: TRBV6-2/TRBV6-3
CDR3 protein: CASWTQNSYEQYF
CDR3 DNA: TGTGCCAGCTGGACTCAAAACTCCTACGAGCAGTACTTC

clone size: -
CDR3 length: 14
D gene: -
J gene: TRBJ1-2
V gene: TRBV20-1
CDR3 protein: CSARARTANYGYTF
CDR3 DNA: TGCAGTGCTAGAGCTCGGACAGCTAACTATGGCTACACCTTC

clone size: -
CDR3 length: 13
D gene: -
J gene: TRBJ1-6
V gene: TRBV20-1
CDR3 protein: CSAASINNSPLHF
CDR3 DNA: TGCAGTGCTGCTTCCATCAATAATTCACCCCTCCACTTT

clone size: once
CDR3 length: 14
D gene: TRBD1
J gene: TRBJ1-4
V gene: TRBV6-1
CDR3 protein: CASRGQSPNEKLFF
CDR3 DNA: TGTGCCAGCAGGGGACAGTCCCCTAATGAAAAACTGTTTTTT

clone size: few
CDR3 length: 15
D gene: -
J gene: TRBJ1-4
V gene: TRBV7-9
CDR3 protein: CASTLRGATNEKLFF
CDR3 DNA: TGTGCCAGCACCTTACGGGGGGCAACTAATGAAAAACTGTTTTTT

clone size: few
CDR3 length: 15
D gene: -
J gene: TRBJ1-6
V gene: TRBV20-1
CDR3 protein: CRKTGKVSYNSPLHF
CDR3 DNA: TGCAGGAAAACAGGGAAGGTCTCCTATAATTCACCCCTCCACTTT

clone size: -
CDR3 length: 16
D gene: TRBD2
J gene: TRBJ2-7
V gene: TRBV7-9
CDR3 protein: CASSSLTGTSGYEQYF
CDR3 DNA: TGTGCCAGCAGCTCCCTCACCGGGACTAGCGGCTACGAGCAGTACTTC

clone size: -
CDR3 length: 12
D gene: -
J gene: TRBJ2-2
V gene: TRBV6-1
CDR3 protein: CASREYTGELFF
CDR3 DNA: TGTGCCAGCAGGGAGTACACCGGGGAGCTGTTTTTT

clone size: few
CDR3 length: 16
D gene: -
J gene: TRBJ2-5
V gene: TRBV7-2
CDR3 protein: CASSRFATTGGATQYF
CDR3 DNA: TGTGCCAGCAGCCGATTCGCCACTACGGGTGGGGCGACCCAGTACTTC

clone size: -
CDR3 length: 18
D gene: -
J gene: TRBJ2-7
V gene: TRBV7-2
CDR3 protein: CASSLGPPLRLYSYEQYF
CDR3 DNA: TGTGCCAGCAGCTTAGGCCCCCCTTTGCGGCTATACTCCTACGAGCAGTACTTC

clone size: -
CDR3 length: 14
D gene: TRBD1
J gene: TRBJ2-3
V gene: TRBV7-2
CDR3 protein: CASSFRDRADTQYF
CDR3 DNA: TGTGCCAGCAGTTTCCGGGACAGGGCAGATACGCAGTATTTT

clone size: -
CDR3 length: 21
D gene: TRBD2
J gene: TRBJ2-2
V gene: TRBV12-3/TRBV12-4
CDR3 protein: CASSVALAGGRLGGPTGELFF
CDR3 DNA: TGTGCCAGCAGCGTCGCACTAGCGGGAGGCCGACTTGGAGGGCCGACGGGGGAGCTGTTTTTT

clone size: -
CDR3 length: 15
D gene: TRBD2
J gene: TRBJ2-3
V gene: TRBV12-3/TRBV12-4
CDR3 protein: CASRGLAGVGDTQYF
CDR3 DNA: TGTGCCAGCAGGGGACTAGCGGGAGTAGGAGATACGCAGTATTTT

clone size: -
CDR3 length: 18
D gene: -
J gene: TRBJ1-6
V gene: TRBV4-3
CDR3 protein: CASSQTRQYHPYNSPLHF
CDR3 DNA: TGCGCCAGCAGCCAAACCCGACAGTACCACCCTTATAATTCACCCCTCCACTTT

clone size: -
CDR3 length: 15
D gene: -
J gene: TRBJ1-5
V gene: TRBV20-1
CDR3 protein: CSARERRTSNQPQHF
CDR3 DNA: TGCAGTGCTAGAGAACGGAGGACCAGCAATCAGCCCCAGCATTTT

clone size: -
CDR3 length: 14
D gene: -
J gene: TRBJ2-3
V gene: TRBV20-1
CDR3 protein: CSAREPGVADTQYF
CDR3 DNA: TGCAGTGCTAGAGAGCCGGGGGTGGCAGATACGCAGTATTTT

clone size: -
CDR3 length: 16
D gene: TRBD1
J gene: TRBJ1-6
V gene: TRBV24-1
CDR3 protein: CATSDSRQGQNSPLHF
CDR3 DNA: TGTGCCACCAGTGATTCCCGACAGGGACAGAATTCACCCCTCCACTTT

clone size: few
CDR3 length: 16
D gene: -
J gene: TRBJ2-1
V gene: TRBV6-5
CDR3 protein: CASSYAKYSSYNEQFF
CDR3 DNA: TGTGCCAGCAGTTACGCTAAGTATAGCTCCTACAATGAGCAGTTCTTC

clone size: -
CDR3 length: 15
D gene: TRBD1
J gene: TRBJ1-2
V gene: TRBV7-8
CDR3 protein: CASSFRGQGIYGYTF
CDR3 DNA: TGTGCCAGCAGCTTCCGGGGACAGGGTATCTATGGCTACACCTTC

clone size: -
CDR3 length: 13
D gene: -
J gene: TRBJ1-3
V gene: TRBV6-1
CDR3 protein: CASRKTGGNTIYF
CDR3 DNA: TGTGCCAGCAGGAAAACAGGAGGAAACACCATATATTTT

clone size: few
CDR3 length: 14
D gene: -
J gene: TRBJ1-5
V gene: TRBV23-1
CDR3 protein: CASPGRTNNQPQHF
CDR3 DNA: TGCGCCAGCCCGGGACGGACGAACAATCAGCCCCAGCATTTT

clone size: -
CDR3 length: 15
D gene: -
J gene: TRBJ1-3
V gene: TRBV7-6
CDR3 protein: CASSLPAGTGNTIYF
CDR3 DNA: TGTGCCAGCAGCCTGCCCGCGGGAACTGGAAACACCATATATTTT

clone size: -
CDR3 length: 16
D gene: -
J gene: TRBJ2-3
V gene: TRBV7-3
CDR3 protein: CASSFLGGFSSDTQYF
CDR3 DNA: TGTGCCAGCAGCTTCCTTGGGGGGTTTAGCTCAGATACGCAGTATTTT

clone size: -
CDR3 length: 17
D gene: TRBD1
J gene: TRBJ1-3
V gene: TRBV27
CDR3 protein: CASSPMTGVGVGNTIYF
CDR3 DNA: TGTGCCAGCAGTCCGATGACAGGGGTGGGTGTGGGAAACACCATATATTTT

clone size: -
CDR3 length: 11
D gene: -
J gene: TRBJ1-1
V gene: TRBV20-1
CDR3 protein: CSARDEPRLRF
CDR3 DNA: TGCAGTGCTAGAGATGAACCCCGCCTTAGGTTT

clone size: -
CDR3 length: 13
D gene: -
J gene: TRBJ2-5
V gene: TRBV20-1
CDR3 protein: CSAPRTGEETQYF
CDR3 DNA: TGCAGTGCTCCCAGGACTGGGGAGGAGACCCAGTACTTC

clone size: -
CDR3 length: 16
D gene: TRBD2
J gene: TRBJ2-7
V gene: TRBV10-3
CDR3 protein: CAIRETNTSGSYEQYF
CDR3 DNA: TGTGCCATCAGGGAGACCAATACTAGCGGGAGCTACGAGCAGTACTTC

clone size: -
CDR3 length: 13
D gene: -
J gene: TRBJ2-7
V gene: TRBV6-5
CDR3 protein: CASSYDRRYEQYF
CDR3 DNA: TGTGCCAGCAGTTACGACAGGAGGTACGAGCAGTACTTC

clone size: -
CDR3 length: 14
D gene: -
J gene: TRBJ1-4
V gene: TRBV25-1
CDR3 protein: CASSESGRGEKLFF
CDR3 DNA: TGTGCCAGCAGTGAATCGGGTAGGGGTGAAAAACTGTTTTTT

clone size: few
CDR3 length: 15
D gene: TRBD1
J gene: TRBJ1-5
V gene: TRBV7-8
CDR3 protein: CASSGPGQQNQPQHF
CDR3 DNA: TGTGCCAGCAGCGGCCCGGGACAGCAGAATCAGCCCCAGCATTTT

clone size: -
CDR3 length: 16
D gene: -
J gene: TRBJ2-3
V gene: TRBV4-3
CDR3 protein: CASSQDLGGSTDTQYF
CDR3 DNA: TGCGCCAGCAGCCAAGATCTAGGCGGATCCACAGATACGCAGTATTTT